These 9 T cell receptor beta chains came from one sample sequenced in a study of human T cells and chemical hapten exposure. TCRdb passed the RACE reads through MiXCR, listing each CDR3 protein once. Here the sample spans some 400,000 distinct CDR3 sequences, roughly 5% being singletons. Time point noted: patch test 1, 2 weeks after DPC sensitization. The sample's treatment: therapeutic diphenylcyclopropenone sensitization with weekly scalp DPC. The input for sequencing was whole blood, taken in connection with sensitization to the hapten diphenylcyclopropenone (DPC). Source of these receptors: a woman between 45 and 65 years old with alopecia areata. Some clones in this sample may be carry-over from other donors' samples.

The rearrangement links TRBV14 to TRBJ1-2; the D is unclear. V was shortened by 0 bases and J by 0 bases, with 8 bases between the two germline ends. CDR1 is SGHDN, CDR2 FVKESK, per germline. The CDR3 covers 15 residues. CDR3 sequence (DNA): TGTGCCAGCAGCCAAGATTTTGGAGCTAACTATGGCTACACCTTC. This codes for CASSQDFGANYGYTF. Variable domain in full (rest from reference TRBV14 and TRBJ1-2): EAGVTQFPSHSVIEKGQTVTLRCDPISGHDNLYWYRRVMGKEIKFLLHFVKESKQDESGMPNNRFLAERTGGTYSTLKVQPAELEDSGVYFCASSQDFGANYGYTFGSGTRLTVV.

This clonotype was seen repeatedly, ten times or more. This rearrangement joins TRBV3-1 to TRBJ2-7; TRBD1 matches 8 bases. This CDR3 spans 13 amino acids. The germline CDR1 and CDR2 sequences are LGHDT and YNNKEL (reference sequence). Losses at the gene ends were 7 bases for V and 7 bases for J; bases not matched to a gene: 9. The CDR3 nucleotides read TGTGCCAGCAACCGACAGGGGTGGTCTGAGCAGTACTTC. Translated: CASNRQGWSEQYF.

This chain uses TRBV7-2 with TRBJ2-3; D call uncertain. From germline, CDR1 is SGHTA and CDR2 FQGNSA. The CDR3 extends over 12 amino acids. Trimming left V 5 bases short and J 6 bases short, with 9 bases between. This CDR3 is CASSTPEDTQYF. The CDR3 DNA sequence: TGTGCCAGCAGCACCCCTGAGGATACGCAGTATTTT.

CDR3 residues: CASSTRVGLQETQYF. As DNA, the CDR3 is TGTGCCAGCAGTACCAGGGTAGGACTCCAAGAGACCCAGTACTTC. The chain joins TRBV5-5 to TRBJ2-5; either TRBD1 or TRBD2 may fit D (5 bases each). With 5 bases removed from V and 1 base from J, the gap between germline ends came to 15 bases. Germline V CDR1 and CDR2: SGHKS, YYEKEE (reference sequence). The length of the CDR3 is 15 residues.

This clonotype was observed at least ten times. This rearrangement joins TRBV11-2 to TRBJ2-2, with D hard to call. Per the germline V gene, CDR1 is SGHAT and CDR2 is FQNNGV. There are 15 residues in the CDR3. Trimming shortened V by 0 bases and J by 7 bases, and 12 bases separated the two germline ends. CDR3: CASSLEPSLGGELFF. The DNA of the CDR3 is TGTGCCAGCAGCTTAGAACCTAGTCTTGGCGGGGAGCTGTTTTTT.

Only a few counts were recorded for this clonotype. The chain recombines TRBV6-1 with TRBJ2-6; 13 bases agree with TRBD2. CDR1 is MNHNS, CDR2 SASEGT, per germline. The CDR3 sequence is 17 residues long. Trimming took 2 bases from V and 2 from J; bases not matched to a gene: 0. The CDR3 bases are TGTGCCAGCAGTGAAACTAGCGGGAGGGCTGGGGCCAACGTCCTGACTTTC. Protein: CASSETSGRAGANVLTF.

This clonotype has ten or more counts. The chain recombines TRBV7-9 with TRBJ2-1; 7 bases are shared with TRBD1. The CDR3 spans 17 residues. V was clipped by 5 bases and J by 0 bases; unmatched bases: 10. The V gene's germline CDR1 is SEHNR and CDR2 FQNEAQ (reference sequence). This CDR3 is CASSPRQGSSSYNEQFF. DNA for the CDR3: TGTGCCAGCAGCCCGCGACAGGGCTCCAGCTCCTACAATGAGCAGTTCTTC.

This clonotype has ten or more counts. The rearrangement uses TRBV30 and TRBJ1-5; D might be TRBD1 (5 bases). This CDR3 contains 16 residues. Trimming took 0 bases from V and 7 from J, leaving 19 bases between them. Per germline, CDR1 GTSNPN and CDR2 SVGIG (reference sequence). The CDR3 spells CAWSVEGTGLGQPQHF. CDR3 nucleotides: TGTGCCTGGAGTGTCGAAGGGACCGGTTTAGGGCAGCCCCAGCATTTT.

CDR3 sequence (DNA): TGCGCCAGCAGCCTCGGGACAGGACTCTCCTACGAGCAGTACTTC. It is translated as CASSLGTGLSYEQYF. V usage is TRBV4-1 and J usage is TRBJ2-7; 8 nucleotides agree with TRBD1. The V gene's germline CDR1 is MGHRA and CDR2 YSYEKL. This CDR3 contains 15 residues. The ends lost 4 bases at V and 0 bases at J; junction bases unmatched: 5.